This record concerns one T cell receptor (beta chain) sequence. The antigen is not known. The V gene's germline CDR1 is GTSNPN and CDR2 SVGIG (reference sequence). V was pared by 2 bases and J by 5 bases, with 9 bases between. The CDR3 consists of 12 residues. The PCR was carried out with 60 Vbeta primers and 13 Jbeta primers. Using immunoSEQ multiplex PCR, the repertoire was profiled, and TCRdb retains in-frame clones only, with some absent. The sample contains just under 65,000 clones, roughly 75% of which appear only once. The data originate from a study of cytomegalovirus exposure and HLA in healthy donors. Overall study findings and caveats: More clonal expansion characterized HLA-associated TCR beta chains than equally common others in a later analysis.

Input material: PBMCs. This chain joins TRBV30 and TRBJ1-1; D unclear. The receptor was derived from a woman younger than 45 in good health and CMV-seronegative. In DNA, the CDR3 is TGTGCCTGGAGTCGAGGCGTAACTGAAGCTTTCTTT. This codes for CAWSRGVTEAFF. The whole variable domain, remainder taken from reference TRBV30 and TRBJ1-1, is SQTIHQWPATLVQPVGSPLSLECTVEGTSNPNLYWYRQAAGRGLQLLFYSVGIGQISSEVPQNLSASRPQDRQFILSSKKLLLSDSGFYLCAWSRGVTEAFFGQGTRLTVV.